This T cell receptor beta chain was sequenced during a study of CD8+CD57+ T cells in acquired aplastic anemia. Across the study: Roughly 3 ug was the average amount of DNA from sorted CD4+ and CD8+ cells.

Only patients with CD8+CD57+ cell expansion on flow cytometry were chosen for sequencing. When blood sampling took place, the patients had received no therapy. Points from the study as a whole: Shared by patients and controls, approximately 29 CD8+ CDR3s were abundant in patients.

The template used for profiling TCR beta VDJ and CDR3 was genomic DNA. Via MiXCR, TCRdb re-called the reads, giving one row per CDR3 protein. The sample holds about 250,000 distinct CDR3 sequences; more than 40% are singletons and the top ten take 7.8%. Points on this clonotype: Its antigen is unknown.

Germline V lookup: CDR1 SGHKS, CDR2 YYEKEE (reference sequence). V was trimmed by 2 bases and J by 4 bases, leaving 15 bases between them. This CDR3 has 15 residues. The receptor comes from a human donor with aplastic anemia. This rearrangement joins TRBV5-5 to TRBJ1-2; D remains unclear. Sequencing input: sorted CD4+, CD8+, or CD8+CD57+ T cells (not recorded which) from PBMCs. In nucleotides, the CDR3 is TGTGCCAGCAGCTTCACTCTACGACGGACCTATGGCTACACCTTC. Translation: CASSFTLRRTYGYTF.